This T cell receptor beta chain was captured by sequencing in a study of shared clonotypes between healthy human individuals. Notes on this clone: Its matching antigen is unknown.

Deep level was the assay's run setting. In the authors' workflow: With immunoSEQ giving junction-only sequences and no quality scores, filtering differed. TCRdb's table, derived via immunoSEQ multiplex PCR, lists solely in-frame clones and lacks some. V, J and clone size reflect that table, while D and trimming were determined from the DNA. The table has around 2.1 million clones, 95% seen once. Germline V gene data show CDR1 as MDHEN and CDR2 as SYDVKM. The V end lost 3 bases, the J end lost 6 bases, and 11 bases lay between the germline ends. This CDR3 region has 13 residues. Study-wide points: Shared across a few donors were roughly 5.3% of the naive CD4 clonotypes.

The sample taken for sequencing was naive CD4+ T cells sorted from blood. Subset defined: CD45RA+ positively selected. The V and J genes are TRBV28 and TRBJ2-5; D is unclear. The receptor was derived from a man younger than 30 in good health. DNA of the CDR3: TGTGCCAGCAGTTTTCAGGAGCTGCAGACCCAGTACTTC. Translated, it gives CASSFQELQTQYF.